This T cell receptor beta chain originates from a study of cytomegalovirus exposure and HLA in healthy donors. For this clone: Antigen specificity is unknown.

Trimming removed 1 base at V and 5 bases at J, with 10 bases between. The length of the CDR3 is 13 residues. CDR1 is SGHDT and CDR2 is YYEEEE in the germline V gene. The PCR used 60 Vbeta and 13 Jbeta primers. TCRdb's table, derived via immunoSEQ multiplex PCR, lists solely in-frame clones and lacks some. The sample carries under 150,000 clones, 87% recorded once. Study-wide findings and caveats: In a later analysis, a genetic analysis reported fewer productive-TCR N-insertions in an Asian-associated ancestry cluster than the cohort average.

The sequencing sample was made of PBMCs. The sequence derives from a young woman in good health and CMV-seronegative. J is TRBJ2-7 and V is TRBV5-6; D uncertain. As DNA, the CDR3 is TGTGCCAGCAGCTTGTTAGCCTCGGACGAGCAGTACTTC. This translates into CASSLLASDEQYF.